Presented here are 3 T cell receptor beta chains from one specimen sequenced in a study of neurological immune-mediated disorders. As to time point: longitudinal time-point 1 (baseline). In TCRdb, the 5' RACE reads were re-called with MiXCR into one record per CDR3 protein. The sample consists of some 38,000 distinct CDR3 sequences, under 4% of them appearing once. Sequences were obtained from PBMCs. These receptors were collected from a woman aged 55-75 years with multiple sclerosis.

This clonotype occurred many times. The chain is built from TRBV7-2 and TRBJ2-5, with D perhaps TRBD1 or TRBD2 (6 bases each). This CDR3 is 14 amino acids long. Per germline, CDR1 SGHTA and CDR2 FQGNSA. Between the trimmed V and J ends, which lost 3 bases and 7 bases, there was a span of 15 bases. CDR3 coding DNA: TGTGCCAGCAGCTTGGAGAGACTAGGGGGGACCCAGTACTTC. Translation gives CASSLERLGGTQYF.

At least ten counts were recorded for this clonotype. V and J are TRBV11-2 and TRBJ2-5; D is tentatively TRBD1 or TRBD2 (7 bases each). Trimming cost V 7 bases and J 4 bases, with 16 bases left between them. The CDR3 covers 14 residues. Germline CDR1 reads SGHAT; CDR2 reads FQNNGV. CDR3: CASTQGRGRETQYF. DNA for the CDR3: TGTGCCAGCACCCAAGGGAGGGGGCGAGAGACCCAGTACTTC.

This clonotype has ten or more counts. The chain carries TRBV7-9 and TRBJ1-4; no firm D call. V shed 3 bases and J shed 8 bases, with 7 bases lying between them. Per the germline V gene, CDR1 is SEHNR and CDR2 is FQNEAQ (reference sequence). The CDR3 totals 12 residues. CDR3 sequence (DNA): TGTGCCAGCAGCTTTTTCCCCGAAAAACTGTTTTTT. Amino acids: CASSFFPEKLFF.